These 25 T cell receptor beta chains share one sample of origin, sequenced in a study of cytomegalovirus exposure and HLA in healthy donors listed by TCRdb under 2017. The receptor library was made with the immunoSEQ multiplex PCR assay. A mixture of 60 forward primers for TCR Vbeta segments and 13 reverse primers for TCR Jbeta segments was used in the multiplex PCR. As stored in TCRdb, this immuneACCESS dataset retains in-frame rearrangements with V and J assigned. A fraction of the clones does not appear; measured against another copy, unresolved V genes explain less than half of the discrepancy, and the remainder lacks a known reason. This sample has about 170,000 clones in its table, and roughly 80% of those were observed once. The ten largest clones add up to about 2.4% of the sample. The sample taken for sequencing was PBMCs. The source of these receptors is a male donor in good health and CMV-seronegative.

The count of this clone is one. CDR3 residues: CASSLVIGRGGETQYF. As DNA, the CDR3 is TGTGCCAGCAGCTTAGTCATTGGACGGGGAGGAGAGACCCAGTACTTC. The chain has TRBV11-2 and TRBJ2-5, with D perhaps TRBD2 (6 bases). Germline loops: CDR1 SGHAT, CDR2 FQNNGV. The ends were cut back, 1 base at V and 4 bases at J, with 16 bases in the middle. The CDR3 extends over 16 amino acids. The whole variable domain, filled in from reference TRBV11-2 and TRBJ2-5, reads EAGVAQSPRYKIIEKRQSVAFWCNPISGHATLYWYQQILGQGPKLLIQFQNNGVVDDSQLPKDRFSAERLKGVDSTLKIQPAKLEDSAVYLCASSLVIGRGGETQYFGPGTRLLVL.

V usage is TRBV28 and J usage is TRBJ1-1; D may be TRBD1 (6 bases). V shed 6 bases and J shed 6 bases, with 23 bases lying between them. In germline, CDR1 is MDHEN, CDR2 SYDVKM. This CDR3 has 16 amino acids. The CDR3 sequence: CASSNPLSRGSAEAFF. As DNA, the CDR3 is TGTGCCAGCAGCAACCCTTTGTCTAGGGGGTCCGCTGAAGCTTTCTTT. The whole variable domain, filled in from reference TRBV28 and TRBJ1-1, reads DVKVTQSSRYLVKRTGEKVFLECVQDMDHENMFWYRQDPGLGLRLIYFSYDVKMKEKGDIPEGYSVSREKKERFSLILESASTNQTSMYLCASSNPLSRGSAEAFFGQGTRLTVV.

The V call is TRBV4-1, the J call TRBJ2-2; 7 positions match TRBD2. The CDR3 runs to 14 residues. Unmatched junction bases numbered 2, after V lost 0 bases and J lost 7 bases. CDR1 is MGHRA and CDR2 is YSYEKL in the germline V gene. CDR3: CASSQDWGGGELFF. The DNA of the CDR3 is TGCGCCAGCAGCCAAGATTGGGGGGGCGGGGAGCTGTTTTTT.

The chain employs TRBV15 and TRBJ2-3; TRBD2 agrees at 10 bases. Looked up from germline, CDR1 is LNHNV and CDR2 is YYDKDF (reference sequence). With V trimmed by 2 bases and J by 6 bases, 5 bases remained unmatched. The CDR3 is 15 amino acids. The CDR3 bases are TGTGCCACCAGCAGATTAGCGGGAGGTGCGGATACGCAGTATTTT. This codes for CATSRLAGGADTQYF. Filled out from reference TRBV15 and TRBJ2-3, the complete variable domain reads DAMVIQNPRYQVTQFGKPVTLSCSQTLNHNVMYWYQQKSSQAPKLLFHYYDKDFNNEADTPDNFQSRRPNTSFCFLDIRSPGLGDTAMYLCATSRLAGGADTQYFGPGTRLTVL.

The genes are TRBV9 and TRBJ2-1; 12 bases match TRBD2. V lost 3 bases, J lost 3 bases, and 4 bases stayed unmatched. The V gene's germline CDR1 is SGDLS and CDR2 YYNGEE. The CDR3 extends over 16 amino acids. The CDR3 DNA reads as TGTGCCAGCAGCGCCAGACTAGCGGGAGACTACAATGAGCAGTTCTTC. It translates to CASSARLAGDYNEQFF. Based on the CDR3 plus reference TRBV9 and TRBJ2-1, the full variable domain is DSGVTQTPKHLITATGQRVTLRCSPRSGDLSVYWYQQSLDQGLQFLIQYYNGEERAKGNILERFSAQQFPDLHSELNLSSLELGDSALYFCASSARLAGDYNEQFFGPGTRLTVL.

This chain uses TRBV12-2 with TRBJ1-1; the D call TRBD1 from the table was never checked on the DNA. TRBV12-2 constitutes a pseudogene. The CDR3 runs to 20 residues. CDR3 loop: CASRLTNTGTVKAPNTEAFF. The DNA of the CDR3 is TGTGCAAGTCGCTTAACCAATACCGGGACAGTAAAAGCCCCGAACACTGAAGCTTTCTTT.

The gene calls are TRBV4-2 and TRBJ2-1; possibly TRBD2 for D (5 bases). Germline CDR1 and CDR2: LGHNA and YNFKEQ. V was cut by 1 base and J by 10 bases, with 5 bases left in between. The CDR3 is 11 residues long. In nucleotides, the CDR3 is TGTGCCAGCAGCCAAGCGGGGGAGCAGTTCTTC. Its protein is CASSQAGEQFF.

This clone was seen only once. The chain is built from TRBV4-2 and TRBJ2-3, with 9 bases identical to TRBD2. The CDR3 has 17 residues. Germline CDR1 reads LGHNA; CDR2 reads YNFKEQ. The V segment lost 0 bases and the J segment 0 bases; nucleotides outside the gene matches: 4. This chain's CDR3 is CASSQDPTSGSTDTQYF. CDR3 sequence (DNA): TGTGCCAGCAGCCAAGACCCAACTAGCGGGAGCACAGATACGCAGTATTTT.

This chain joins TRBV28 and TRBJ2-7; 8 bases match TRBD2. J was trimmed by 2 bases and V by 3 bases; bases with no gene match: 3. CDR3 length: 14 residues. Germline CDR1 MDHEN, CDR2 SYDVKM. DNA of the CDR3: TGTGCCAGCAGTTTGGCGGGAGGAACCTACGAGCAGTACTTC. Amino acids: CASSLAGGTYEQYF.

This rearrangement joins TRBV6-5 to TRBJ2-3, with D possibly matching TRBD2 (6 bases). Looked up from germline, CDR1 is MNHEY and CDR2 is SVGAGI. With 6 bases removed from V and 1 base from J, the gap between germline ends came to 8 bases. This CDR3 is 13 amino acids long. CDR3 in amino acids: CASRSGGTDTQYF. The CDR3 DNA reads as TGTGCCAGCAGGTCGGGGGGCACAGATACGCAGTATTTT.

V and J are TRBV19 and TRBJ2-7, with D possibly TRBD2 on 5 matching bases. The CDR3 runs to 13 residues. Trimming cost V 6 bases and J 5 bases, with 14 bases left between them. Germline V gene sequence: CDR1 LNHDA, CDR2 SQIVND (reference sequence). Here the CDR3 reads CASSGPGLNEQYF. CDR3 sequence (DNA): TGTGCCAGTAGCGGACCAGGACTTAACGAGCAGTACTTC.

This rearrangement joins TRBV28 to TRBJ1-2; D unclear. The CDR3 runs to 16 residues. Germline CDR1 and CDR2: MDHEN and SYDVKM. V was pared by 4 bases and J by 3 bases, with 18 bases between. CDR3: CASSSSLAAAHYGYTF. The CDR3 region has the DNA TGTGCCAGCAGTTCGTCCCTGGCGGCAGCGCACTATGGCTACACCTTC.

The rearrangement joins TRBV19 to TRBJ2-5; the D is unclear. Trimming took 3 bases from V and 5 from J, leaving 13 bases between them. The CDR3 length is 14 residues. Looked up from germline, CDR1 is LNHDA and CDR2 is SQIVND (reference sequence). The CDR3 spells CASSIEARQETQYF. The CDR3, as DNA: TGTGCCAGTAGTATCGAGGCAAGGCAGGAGACCCAGTACTTC.

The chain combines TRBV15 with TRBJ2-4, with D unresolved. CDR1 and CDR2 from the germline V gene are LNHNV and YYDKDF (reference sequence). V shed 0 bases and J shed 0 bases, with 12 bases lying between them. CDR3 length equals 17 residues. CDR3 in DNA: TGTGCCACCAGCAGAGATTCGGTCCCCCTAGCCAAAAACATTCAGTACTTC. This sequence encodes CATSRDSVPLAKNIQYF.

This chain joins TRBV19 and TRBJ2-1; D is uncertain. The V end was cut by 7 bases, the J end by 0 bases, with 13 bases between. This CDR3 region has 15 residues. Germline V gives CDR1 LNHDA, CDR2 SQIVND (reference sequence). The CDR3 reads CASTYSLSSYNEQFF. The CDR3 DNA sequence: TGTGCCAGTACTTACTCCCTGAGCTCCTACAATGAGCAGTTCTTC.

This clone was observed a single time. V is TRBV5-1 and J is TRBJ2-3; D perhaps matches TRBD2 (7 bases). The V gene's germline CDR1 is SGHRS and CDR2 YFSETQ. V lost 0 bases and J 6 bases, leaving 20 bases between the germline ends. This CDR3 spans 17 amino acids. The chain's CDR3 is CASSLASNGLGGDTQYF. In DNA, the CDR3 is TGCGCCAGCAGCTTGGCCTCCAACGGACTAGGGGGTGATACGCAGTATTTT.

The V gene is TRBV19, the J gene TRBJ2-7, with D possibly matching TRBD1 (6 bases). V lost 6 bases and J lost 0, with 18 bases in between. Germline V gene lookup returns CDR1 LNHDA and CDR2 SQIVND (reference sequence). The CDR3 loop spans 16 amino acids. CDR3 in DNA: TGTGCCAGTAGCTCTCCTAGACAGGAAAGCTCCTACGAGCAGTACTTC. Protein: CASSSPRQESSYEQYF.

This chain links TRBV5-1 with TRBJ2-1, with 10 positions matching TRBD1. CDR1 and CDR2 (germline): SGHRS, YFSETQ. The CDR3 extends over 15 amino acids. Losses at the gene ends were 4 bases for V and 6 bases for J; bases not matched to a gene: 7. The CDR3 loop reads CASSIGGTGANEQFF. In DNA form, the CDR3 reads TGCGCCAGCAGCATTGGCGGGACAGGGGCCAATGAGCAGTTCTTC.

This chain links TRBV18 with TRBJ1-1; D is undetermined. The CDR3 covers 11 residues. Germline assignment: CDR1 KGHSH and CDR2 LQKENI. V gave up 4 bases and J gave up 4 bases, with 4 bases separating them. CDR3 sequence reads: CASSLGTEAFF. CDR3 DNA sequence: TGTGCCAGCTCACTCGGCACTGAAGCTTTCTTT.

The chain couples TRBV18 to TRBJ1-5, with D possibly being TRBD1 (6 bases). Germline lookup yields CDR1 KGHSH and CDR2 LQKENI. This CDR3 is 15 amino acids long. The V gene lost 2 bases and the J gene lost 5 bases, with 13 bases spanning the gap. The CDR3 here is CASSPGLGGDQPQHF. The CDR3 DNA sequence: TGTGCCAGCTCACCAGGGTTAGGGGGGGATCAGCCCCAGCATTTT.

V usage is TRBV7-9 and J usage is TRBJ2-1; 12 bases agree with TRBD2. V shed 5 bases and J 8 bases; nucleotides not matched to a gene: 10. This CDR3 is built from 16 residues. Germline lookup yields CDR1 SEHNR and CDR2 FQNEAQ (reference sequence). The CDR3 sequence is CASSRDPGLAGDEQFF. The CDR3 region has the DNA TGTGCCAGCAGCCGAGATCCGGGACTAGCGGGTGATGAGCAGTTCTTC.

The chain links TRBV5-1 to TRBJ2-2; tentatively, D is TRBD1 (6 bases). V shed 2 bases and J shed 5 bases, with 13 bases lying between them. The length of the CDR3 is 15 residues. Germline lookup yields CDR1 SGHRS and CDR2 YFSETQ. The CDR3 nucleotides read TGCGCCAGCAGCTTCGCACAGGGCTCGACCGGGGAGCTGTTTTTT. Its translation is CASSFAQGSTGELFF.

The CDR3 sequence is CASSPESLNYGYTF. The CDR3 DNA is TGCGCCAGCAGCCCCGAGTCCCTTAACTATGGCTACACCTTC. The V and J genes are TRBV4-1 and TRBJ1-2; unclear D gene. CDR1 and CDR2 (germline): MGHRA, YSYEKL. The CDR3 contains 14 residues. V lost 4 bases, J lost 1 base, and 10 bases lay in between.

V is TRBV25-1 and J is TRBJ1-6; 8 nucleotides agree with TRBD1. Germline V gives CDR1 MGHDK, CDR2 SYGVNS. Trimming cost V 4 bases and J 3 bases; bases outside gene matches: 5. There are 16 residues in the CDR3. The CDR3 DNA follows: TGTGCCAGCAGTGGTGGACAGGGCCTCTATAATTCACCCCTCCACTTT. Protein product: CASSGGQGLYNSPLHF.

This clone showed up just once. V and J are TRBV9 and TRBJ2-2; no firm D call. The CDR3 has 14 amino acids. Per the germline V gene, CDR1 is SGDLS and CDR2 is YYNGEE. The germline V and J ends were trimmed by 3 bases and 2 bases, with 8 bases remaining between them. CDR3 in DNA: TGTGCCAGCAGCGCATACTCCAACACCGGGGAGCTGTTTTTT. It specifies CASSAYSNTGELFF.